This entry concerns a single T cell receptor (beta chain). The same CDR3 arises from other DNA sequences in this sample as well. Germline CDR1 is LNHDA and CDR2 is SQIVND (reference sequence). Trimming cost V 8 bases and J 2 bases; bases outside gene matches: 3. The CDR3 runs 14 residues. The data belong to a study of blood T cell repertoires in COVID-19. The overall study: Collection of acute and convalescent COVID-19 samples took place in the United States, Italy and Spain. From T cells, B-cell-depleted T cells, or PBMCs came the material, which was cDNA or gDNA.

Only in-frame clones appear in the TCRdb table, and some are missing; sequencing was by immunoSEQ multiplex PCR. The table includes about 480,000 clones, 85% to 90% detected once. In Seattle, patients joined the study during active infection and were tracked longitudinally. This TCR was sampled from a woman between 50 and 59 years old with COVID-19, enrolled during active disease. Sequences were obtained from peripheral blood. The V and J genes are TRBV19 and TRBJ1-5; TRBD1 agrees at 10 bases. CDR3 in amino acids: CASSGTGGNQPQHF. For the CDR3, the DNA is TGTGCCAGTTCGGGGACAGGGGGCAATCAGCCCCAGCATTTT. Variable domain in full (rest from reference TRBV19 and TRBJ1-5): DGGITQSPKYLFRKEGQNVTLSCEQNLNHDAMYWYRQDPGQGLRLIYYSQIVNDFQKGDIAEGYSVSREKKESFPLTVTSAQKNPTAFYLCASSGTGGNQPQHFGDGTRLSIL.